A single sample is the source of the 24 T cell receptor beta chains below, sequenced in a study of T cells in Graves' hyperthyroidism and ophthalmopathy. It was RNA transcripts that yielded the amplified TCR beta CDR3 regions. The primer set for the first-round RT-PCR of the TCR CDR3 was HTBI. TCRdb re-called the multiplex PCR reads with MiXCR, one entry per CDR3 protein. The data show 270,000 or so distinct CDR3 sequences, about 25% seen once. The specimen sequenced was blood. These receptors all stem from a man aged 40-49 years with Graves' hyperthyroidism that later progressed to Graves' ophthalmopathy.

This clonotype was counted at least ten times. J is TRBJ1-1 and V is TRBV5-1; the D gene is possibly TRBD1 (5 bases). The CDR3 covers 17 residues. Trimming shortened V by 4 bases and J by 1 base, and 20 bases separated the two germline ends. Germline CDR1 reads SGHRS; CDR2 reads YFSETQ. CDR3 sequence: CASSPWFPGTTNTEAFF. CDR3 DNA: TGCGCCAGCAGCCCTTGGTTCCCCGGGACTACGAACACTGAAGCTTTCTTT.

This clonotype was counted ten times or more. V usage is TRBV11-3 and J usage is TRBJ1-6, with D unclear. V shed 6 bases and J shed 2 bases, with 8 bases lying between them. The germline V gene has CDR1 SGHNT and CDR2 YENEEA. The CDR3 is 14 residues long. This CDR3 reads CASRGDPYNSPLHF. The CDR3 DNA follows: TGTGCCAGCAGAGGAGATCCCTATAATTCACCCCTCCACTTT.

This clonotype was recorded many times. This chain joins TRBV20-1 and TRBJ2-5; 8 nucleotides match TRBD2. The CDR3 is 12 residues long. The germline V gene encodes CDR1 DFQATT and CDR2 SNEGSKA (reference sequence). The CDR3 DNA reads as TGCAGCGCTTTAGCGGGACAAGAGACCCAGTACTTC. It is translated as CSALAGQETQYF.

The table lists this clonotype with many counts. CDR3 region: CASSLREQETQYF. The CDR3 nucleotides read TGCGCCAGCAGCTTGAGGGAGCAAGAGACCCAGTACTTC. The rearrangement joins TRBV5-1 to TRBJ2-5, with a tentative D call TRBD2 (5 bases). From germline, CDR1 is SGHRS and CDR2 YFSETQ. V gave up 1 base and J gave up 2 bases, with 6 bases separating them. This CDR3 region has 13 residues.

The chain is built from TRBV12-3 or TRBV12-4 and TRBJ2-7, with D perhaps matching TRBD1 or TRBD2 (5 bases each). The CDR3 has 15 amino acids. With 6 bases removed from V and 5 bases from J, the gap between germline ends came to 20 bases. The CDR3 sequence is CASSRLLWGINEQYF. In DNA, the CDR3 is TGTGCCAGCAGCCGACTGCTCTGGGGGATTAACGAGCAGTACTTC.

This clonotype was seen ten or more times. The chain employs TRBV4-1 and TRBJ1-1, with D uncertain. The germline V gene encodes CDR1 MGHRA and CDR2 YSYEKL. V gave up 1 base and J gave up 4 bases, with 7 bases separating them. The CDR3 contains 13 residues. CDR3 amino acids: CASSQVPGTEAFF. DNA for the CDR3: TGCGCCAGCAGCCAAGTACCGGGCACTGAAGCTTTCTTT.

This clonotype was seen ten or more times. The J gene is TRBJ2-5, the V gene TRBV6-1; D may be TRBD1 (6 bases). This CDR3 spans 16 amino acids. Trimming took off 6 bases at V and 1 base at J, with 18 bases between the two ends. CDR1 and CDR2 (germline): MNHNS, SASEGT. The CDR3 sequence: CASSHIRGRGQETQYF. For the CDR3, the DNA is TGTGCCAGCAGCCACATCAGGGGCCGGGGCCAAGAGACCCAGTACTTC.

J is TRBJ2-5 and V is TRBV6-1, with 11 nucleotides matching TRBD1. Germline-derived CDR1 and CDR2 are MNHNS and SASEGT. V shed 4 bases, J shed 4 bases, and the junction held 8 bases outside the gene matches. CDR3 length: 16 amino acids. CDR3 amino acids: CASSAGRGTGGETQYF. CDR3 in DNA: TGTGCCAGCAGTGCCGGCCGAGGGACAGGGGGAGAGACCCAGTACTTC.

This clonotype was seen ten or more times. CDR3 amino acids: CASSMSASVVDGEAFF. For the CDR3, the DNA is TGTGCCAGTAGTATGTCGGCGTCAGTAGTTGATGGTGAAGCTTTCTTT. This chain links TRBV19 with TRBJ1-1; D is ambiguous. The CDR3 totals 16 residues. Germline CDR1 and CDR2: LNHDA and SQIVND (reference sequence). Trimming removed 3 bases from V and 7 bases from J, with 21 bases in between.

This clonotype was counted many times. The chain uses TRBV7-9 and TRBJ2-5; a weak D match, TRBD2 (7 bases). The CDR3 contains 15 residues. Per the germline V gene, CDR1 is SEHNR and CDR2 is FQNEAQ (reference sequence). Trimming stripped 0 bases from V and 5 bases from J, with 13 bases between. The CDR3 bases are TGTGCCAGCAGCTTAGCGCTGGGGGGGGCGGAGACCCAGTACTTC. Its protein product is CASSLALGGAETQYF.

This clonotype occurred many times. This chain connects TRBV20-1 to TRBJ2-5, with D tentatively TRBD2 (5 bases). Trimming left V 5 bases short and J 1 base short, with 14 bases between. Germline assignment: CDR1 DFQATT and CDR2 SNEGSKA (reference sequence). The length of the CDR3 is 14 residues. The CDR3 sequence: CSARKNAGQETQYF. The CDR3 coding sequence is TGCAGTGCTCGAAAAAATGCGGGCCAAGAGACCCAGTACTTC.

The V gene is TRBV18, the J gene TRBJ2-5; the D gene is possibly TRBD2 (5 bases). The CDR3 extends over 16 amino acids. CDR1 is KGHSH and CDR2 is LQKENI in the germline V gene. V lost 2 bases and J 5 bases, leaving 18 bases between the germline ends. This CDR3 reads CASSPVAGDRVETQYF. The DNA of the CDR3 is TGTGCCAGCTCACCAGTGGCGGGCGACCGGGTGGAGACCCAGTACTTC.

This clonotype was seen many times. The rearrangement links TRBV10-3 to TRBJ2-7; maybe TRBD2 (5 bases). Trimming pared 8 bases from V and 0 bases from J, leaving 17 bases between. Germline loops: CDR1 ENHRY, CDR2 SYGVKD. This CDR3 region has 15 residues. The DNA for the CDR3 is TGTGCCATCTCCCCCCGGGATCAAAGCTCCTACGAGCAGTACTTC. Protein: CAISPRDQSSYEQYF.

There are many counts of this clonotype. The chain combines TRBV9 with TRBJ1-5; possibly TRBD1 for D (6 bases). Trimming cost V 4 bases and J 1 base, with 12 bases left between them. Germline V gene data show CDR1 as SGDLS and CDR2 as YYNGEE. The CDR3 is 15 amino acids. The CDR3 sequence: CASSRGGDSNQPQHF. The CDR3 DNA follows: TGTGCCAGCAGCAGAGGGGGGGACAGCAATCAGCCCCAGCATTTT.

This clonotype was counted many times. This chain links TRBV20-1 with TRBJ1-1; D not resolved. Trimming removed 1 base from V and 0 bases from J, with 9 bases in between. The CDR3 covers 14 residues. Germline CDR1 reads DFQATT; CDR2 reads SNEGSKA (reference sequence). The CDR3 loop reads CSARANTVNTEAFF. DNA of the CDR3: TGCAGTGCTAGAGCAAATACAGTGAACACTGAAGCTTTCTTT.

At least ten counts were recorded for this clonotype. The rearrangement uses TRBV24-1 and TRBJ2-7; D ambiguous. Trimming removed 9 bases at V and 0 bases at J, with 14 bases between. The CDR3 loop spans 14 amino acids. CDR1 and CDR2 from the germline V gene are KGHDR and SFDVKD. CDR3 coding DNA: TGTGCCACCGCCCCGGCCGGCAGCTCCTACGAGCAGTACTTC. Encoded protein: CATAPAGSSYEQYF.

CDR3 bases: TGTGCCAGCAGTTTTCAAAGGACAGGGCGGTACGAGCAGTACTTC. Its translation is CASSFQRTGRYEQYF. The V and J genes are TRBV28 and TRBJ2-7; TRBD1 matches 8 bases. The J segment lost 4 bases and the V segment lost 3 bases, leaving 8 bases of the junction unmatched. The CDR3 is 15 amino acids. Germline CDR1 is MDHEN and CDR2 is SYDVKM.

This rearrangement joins TRBV20-1 to TRBJ2-7; D possibly corresponds to TRBD2 (5 bases). The CDR3 has 14 amino acids. V lost 1 base to trimming and J lost 1 base, with 11 bases between them. Germline V lookup: CDR1 DFQATT, CDR2 SNEGSKA (reference sequence). This CDR3 reads CSARVPDLSYEQYF. The CDR3 region has the DNA TGCAGTGCTAGAGTCCCGGACTTGTCCTACGAGCAGTACTTC.

This clonotype was detected only once. CDR3 amino acids: CSARSRAAYEQYF. Here the CDR3 DNA reads TGCAGTGCTAGGAGCAGGGCCGCCTACGAGCAGTACTTC. The gene calls are TRBV20-1 and TRBJ2-7, with D possibly TRBD1 on 5 matching bases. This CDR3 is 13 amino acids long. Germline V gene lookup returns CDR1 DFQATT and CDR2 SNEGSKA (reference sequence). V gave up 3 bases and J gave up 2 bases, with 11 bases separating them.

This clonotype has ten or more counts. The rearrangement joins TRBV6-5 to TRBJ1-5, with a possible D match to TRBD1 (6 bases). The V end lost 2 bases, the J end lost 3 bases, and 11 bases lay between the germline ends. The length of the CDR3 is 15 residues. CDR1 is MNHEY and CDR2 is SVGAGI in the germline V gene. Here the CDR3 DNA reads TGTGCCAGCAGTTACAGCAGGGGAGCCAATCAGCCCCAGCATTTT. This sequence encodes CASSYSRGANQPQHF.

The chain uses TRBV12-3 or TRBV12-4 and TRBJ2-7; TRBD2 aligns across 12 bases. V shed 7 bases and J 6 bases; nucleotides not matched to a gene: 13. The CDR3 loop spans 16 amino acids. Here the CDR3 DNA reads TGTGCCAGCACTGGACTAGCGGGAACCCAAGGGAGCGAGCAGTACTTC. Translating it yields CASTGLAGTQGSEQYF.

The V gene is TRBV28, the J gene TRBJ2-7; 14 bases map to TRBD2. Germline CDR1 MDHEN, CDR2 SYDVKM. CDR3 length: 20 amino acids. V lost 3 bases to trimming and J lost 2 bases; unmatched junction nucleotides: 15. The CDR3 region is CASSFPLSGTSGRRTYEQYF. DNA of the CDR3: TGTGCCAGCAGTTTTCCTCTTTCCGGGACTAGCGGGAGAAGGACCTACGAGCAGTACTTC.

V gene TRBV12-3 or TRBV12-4 combines with J gene TRBJ1-1; TRBD1 is a possible D gene (5 bases). The CDR3 is 16 residues long. V was shortened by 0 bases and J by 1 base, with 12 bases between the two germline ends. Here the CDR3 reads CASSLAEATGNTEAFF. The CDR3 coding sequence is TGTGCCAGCAGTTTAGCCGAAGCCACAGGGAACACTGAAGCTTTCTTT.

This clonotype has only a few counts. The chain recombines TRBV30 with TRBJ2-4, with 7 bases lining up with TRBD2. CDR1 GTSNPN and CDR2 SVGIG come from the germline V gene (reference sequence). V was pared by 5 bases and J by 1 base, with 14 bases of the junction left unmatched. The CDR3 is 17 residues long. The CDR3 DNA reads TGTGCCTGGGGGGGGGGTCCACGAGCGGTGGCCAAAAACATTCAGTACTTC. Translating gives CAWGGGPRAVAKNIQYF.